What follows describes a single TCR beta chain. Per the germline V gene, CDR1 is SGHRS and CDR2 is YFSETQ. Trimming at V came to 4 bases and at J to 4 bases, leaving 6 bases not matched to a gene. The CDR3 contains 15 residues. This sample was included in a study of blood T cell repertoires in COVID-19. Generated by immunoSEQ multiplex PCR, the TCRdb table keeps only in-frame clones and is missing some. The profile shows under 250,000 clones, more than 65% of them singletons. The chain joins TRBV5-1 to TRBJ1-3; TRBD1 aligns across 9 bases. The TCR originated in a man between 45 and 60 years old with active or convalescent COVID-19. The sample was peripheral blood. The CDR3 coding sequence is TGCGCCAGCAGCAAAGGGACAGGGCCCGGAAACACCATATATTTT. This gives the protein CASSKGTGPGNTIYF.